The 2 T cell receptor beta chains presented below share a single source sample, sequenced in a study of blood T cell repertoires in COVID-19. Only in-frame clones appear in the TCRdb table, and some are missing; sequencing was by immunoSEQ multiplex PCR. Among around 30,000 clones listed, about 83% were seen once. Sequenced material: peripheral blood. These receptors all stem from a human donor in a cohort sampled during active COVID-19.

The chain has TRBV30 and TRBJ2-3; D remains unclear. This CDR3 region has 14 residues. Looked up from germline, CDR1 is GTSNPN and CDR2 is SVGIG (reference sequence). V lost 5 bases to trimming and J lost 1 base, with 13 bases between them. The CDR3 spells CAWLSLMGTDTQYF. The CDR3 nucleotides are TGTGCCTGGCTATCCCTAATGGGCACAGATACGCAGTATTTT.

This clone was seen just once. This sequence joins TRBV6-5 and TRBJ2-7; maybe TRBD2 (6 bases). The CDR3 is made up of 12 amino acids. The V end was cut by 8 bases, the J end by 3 bases, with 11 bases between. The germline V gene encodes CDR1 MNHEY and CDR2 SVGAGI. CDR3 protein: CASEDYNYEQYF. In nucleotides, the CDR3 is TGTGCCAGCGAGGACTACAACTACGAGCAGTACTTC.